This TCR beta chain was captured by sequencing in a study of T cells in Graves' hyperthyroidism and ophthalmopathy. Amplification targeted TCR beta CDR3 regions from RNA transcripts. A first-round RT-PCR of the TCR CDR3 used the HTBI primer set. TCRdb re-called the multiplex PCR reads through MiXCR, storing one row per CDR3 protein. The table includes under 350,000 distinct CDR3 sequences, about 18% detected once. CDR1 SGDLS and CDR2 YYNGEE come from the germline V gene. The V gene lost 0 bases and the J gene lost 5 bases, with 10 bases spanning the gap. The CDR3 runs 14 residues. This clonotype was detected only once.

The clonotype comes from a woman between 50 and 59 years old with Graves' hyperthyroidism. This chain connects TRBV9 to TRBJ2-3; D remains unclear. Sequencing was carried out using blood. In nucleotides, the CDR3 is TGTGCCAGCAGCGTAGCCCCCGGGCGAGATACGCAGTATTTT. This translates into CASSVAPGRDTQYF.